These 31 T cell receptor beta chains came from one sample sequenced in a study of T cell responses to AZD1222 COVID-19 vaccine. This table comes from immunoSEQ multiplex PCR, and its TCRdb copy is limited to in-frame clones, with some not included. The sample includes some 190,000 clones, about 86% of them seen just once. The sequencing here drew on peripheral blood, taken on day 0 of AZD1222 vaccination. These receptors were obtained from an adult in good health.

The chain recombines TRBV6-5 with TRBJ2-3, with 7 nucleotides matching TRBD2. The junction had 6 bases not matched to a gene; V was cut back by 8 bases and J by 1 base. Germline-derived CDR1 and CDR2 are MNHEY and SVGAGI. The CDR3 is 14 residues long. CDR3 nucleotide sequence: TGTGCCAGCGACCTAGCGGTGCGCACAGATACGCAGTATTTT. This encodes CASDLAVRTDTQYF.

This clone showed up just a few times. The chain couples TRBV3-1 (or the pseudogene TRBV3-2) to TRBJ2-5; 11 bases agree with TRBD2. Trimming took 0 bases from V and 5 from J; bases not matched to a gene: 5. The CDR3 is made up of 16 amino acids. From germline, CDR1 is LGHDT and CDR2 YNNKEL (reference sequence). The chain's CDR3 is CASSQELAGGGETQYF. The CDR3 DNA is TGTGCCAGCAGCCAAGAGCTAGCGGGGGGTGGGGAGACCCAGTACTTC.

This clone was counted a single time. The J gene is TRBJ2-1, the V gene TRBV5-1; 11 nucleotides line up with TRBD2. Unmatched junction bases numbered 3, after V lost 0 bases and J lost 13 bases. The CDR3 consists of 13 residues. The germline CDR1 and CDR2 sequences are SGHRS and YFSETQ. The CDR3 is CASSLGSGGAQFF. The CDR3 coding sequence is TGCGCCAGCAGCTTGGGTAGCGGGGGGGCTCAGTTCTTC.

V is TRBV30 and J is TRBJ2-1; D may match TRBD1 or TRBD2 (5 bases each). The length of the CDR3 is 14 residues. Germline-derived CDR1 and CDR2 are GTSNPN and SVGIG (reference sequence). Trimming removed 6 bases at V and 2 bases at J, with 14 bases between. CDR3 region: CACDIGTAYNEQFF. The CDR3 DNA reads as TGTGCCTGTGATATCGGGACCGCCTACAATGAGCAGTTCTTC.

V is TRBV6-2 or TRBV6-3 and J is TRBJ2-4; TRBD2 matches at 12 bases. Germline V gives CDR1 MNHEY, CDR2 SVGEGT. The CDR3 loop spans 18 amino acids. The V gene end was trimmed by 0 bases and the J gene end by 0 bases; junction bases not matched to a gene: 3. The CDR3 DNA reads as TGTGCCAGCAGTTACTCCTTACTAGCGGGGGGAGCCAAAAACATTCAGTACTTC. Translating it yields CASSYSLLAGGAKNIQYF.

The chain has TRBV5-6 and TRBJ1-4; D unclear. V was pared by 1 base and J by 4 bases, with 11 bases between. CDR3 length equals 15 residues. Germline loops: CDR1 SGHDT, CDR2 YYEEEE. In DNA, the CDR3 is TGTGCCAGCAGCTTGTACACGGGAGGTAATGAAAAACTGTTTTTT. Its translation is CASSLYTGGNEKLFF. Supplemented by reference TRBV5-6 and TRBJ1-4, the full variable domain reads DAGVTQSPTHLIKTRGQQVTLRCSPKSGHDTVSWYQQALGQGPQFIFQYYEEEERQRGNFPDRFSGHQFPNYSSELNVNALLLGDSALYLCASSLYTGGNEKLFFGSGTQLSVL.

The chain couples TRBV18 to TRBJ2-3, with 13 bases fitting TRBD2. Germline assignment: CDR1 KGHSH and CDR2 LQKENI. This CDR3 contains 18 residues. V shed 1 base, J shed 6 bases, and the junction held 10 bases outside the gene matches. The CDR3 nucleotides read TGTGCCAGCTCACCACTAGCGACTAGCGGGGGGTCTTCGGATACGCAGTATTTT. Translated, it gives CASSPLATSGGSSDTQYF. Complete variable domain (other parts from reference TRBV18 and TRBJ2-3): NAGVMQNPRHLVRRRGQEARLRCSPMKGHSHVYWYRQLPEEGLKFMVYLQKENIIDESGMPKERFSAEFPKEGPSILRIQQVVRGDSAAYFCASSPLATSGGSSDTQYFGPGTRLTVL.

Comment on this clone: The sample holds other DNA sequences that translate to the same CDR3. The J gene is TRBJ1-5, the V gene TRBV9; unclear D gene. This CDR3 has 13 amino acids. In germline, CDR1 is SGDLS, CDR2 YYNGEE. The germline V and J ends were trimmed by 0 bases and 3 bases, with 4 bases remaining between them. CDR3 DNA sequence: TGTGCCAGCAGCGTAGATCCCAATCAGCCCCAGCATTTT. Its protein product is CASSVDPNQPQHF.

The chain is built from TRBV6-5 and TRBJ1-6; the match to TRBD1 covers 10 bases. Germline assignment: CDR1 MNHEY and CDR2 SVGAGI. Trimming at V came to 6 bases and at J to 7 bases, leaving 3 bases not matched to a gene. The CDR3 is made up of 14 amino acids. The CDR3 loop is CASRRGQGNSPLHF. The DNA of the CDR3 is TGTGCCAGCAGACGGGGACAGGGGAATTCACCCCTCCACTTT.

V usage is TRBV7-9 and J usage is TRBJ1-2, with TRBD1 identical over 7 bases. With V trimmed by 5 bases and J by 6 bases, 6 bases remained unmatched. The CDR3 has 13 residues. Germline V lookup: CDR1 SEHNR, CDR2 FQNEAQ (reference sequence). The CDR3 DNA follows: TGTGCCAGCAGCCCCTTAGGGGGCAATGGCTACACCTTC. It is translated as CASSPLGGNGYTF. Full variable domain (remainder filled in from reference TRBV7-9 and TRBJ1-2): DTGVSQNPRHKITKRGQNVTFRCDPISEHNRLYWYRQTLGQGPEFLTYFQNEAQLEKSRLLSDRFSAERPKGSFSTLEIQRTEQGDSAMYLCASSPLGGNGYTFGSGTRLTVV.

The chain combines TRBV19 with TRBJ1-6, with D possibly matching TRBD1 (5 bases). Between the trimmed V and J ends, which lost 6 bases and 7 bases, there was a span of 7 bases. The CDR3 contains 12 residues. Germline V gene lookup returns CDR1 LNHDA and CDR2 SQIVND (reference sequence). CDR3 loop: CASRTVNSPLHF. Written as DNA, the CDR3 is TGTGCCAGTAGGACAGTCAATTCACCCCTCCACTTT.

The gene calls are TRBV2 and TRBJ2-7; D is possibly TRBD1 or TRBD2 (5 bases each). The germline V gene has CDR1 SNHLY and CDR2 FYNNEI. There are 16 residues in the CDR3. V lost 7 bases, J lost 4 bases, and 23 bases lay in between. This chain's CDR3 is CASNKNPGTVEYEQYF. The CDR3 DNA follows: TGTGCCAGCAACAAGAACCCCGGGACGGTAGAGTACGAGCAGTACTTC.

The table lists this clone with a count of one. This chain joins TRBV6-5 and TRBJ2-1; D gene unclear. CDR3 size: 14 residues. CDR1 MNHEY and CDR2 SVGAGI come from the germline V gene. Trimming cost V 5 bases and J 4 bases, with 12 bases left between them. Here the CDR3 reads CASSPYGAYNEQFF. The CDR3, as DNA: TGTGCCAGCAGTCCTTACGGCGCGTACAATGAGCAGTTCTTC.

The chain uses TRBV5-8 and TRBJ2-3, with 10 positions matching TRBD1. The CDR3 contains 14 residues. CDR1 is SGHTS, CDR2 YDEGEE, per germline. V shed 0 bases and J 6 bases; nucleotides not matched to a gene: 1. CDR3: CASSLGQGADTQYF. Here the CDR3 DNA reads TGTGCCAGCAGCTTGGGACAGGGGGCCGATACGCAGTATTTT.

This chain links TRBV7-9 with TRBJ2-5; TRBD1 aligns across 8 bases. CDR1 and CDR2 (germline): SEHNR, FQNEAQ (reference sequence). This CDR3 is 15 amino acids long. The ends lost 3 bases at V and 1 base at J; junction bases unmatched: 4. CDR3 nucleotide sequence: TGTGCCAGCAGCTTCGACAGGGGCGTCCAAGAGACCCAGTACTTC. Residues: CASSFDRGVQETQYF. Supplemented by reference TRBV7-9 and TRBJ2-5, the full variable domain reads DTGVSQNPRHKITKRGQNVTFRCDPISEHNRLYWYRQTLGQGPEFLTYFQNEAQLEKSRLLSDRFSAERPKGSFSTLEIQRTEQGDSAMYLCASSFDRGVQETQYFGPGTRLLVL.

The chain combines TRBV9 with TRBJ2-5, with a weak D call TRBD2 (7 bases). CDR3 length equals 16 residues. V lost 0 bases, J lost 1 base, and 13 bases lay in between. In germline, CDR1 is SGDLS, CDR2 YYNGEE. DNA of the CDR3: TGTGCCAGCAGCGTAGAGGGCGGGGGCCCCCAAGAGACCCAGTACTTC. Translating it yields CASSVEGGGPQETQYF. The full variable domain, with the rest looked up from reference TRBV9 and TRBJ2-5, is DSGVTQTPKHLITATGQRVTLRCSPRSGDLSVYWYQQSLDQGLQFLIQYYNGEERAKGNILERFSAQQFPDLHSELNLSSLELGDSALYFCASSVEGGGPQETQYFGPGTRLLVL.

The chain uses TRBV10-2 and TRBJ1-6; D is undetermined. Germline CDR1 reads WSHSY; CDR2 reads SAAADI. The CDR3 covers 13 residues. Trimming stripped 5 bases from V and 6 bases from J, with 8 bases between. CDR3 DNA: TGCGCCAGCAGTCCAACGGGTAATTCACCCCTCCACTTT. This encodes CASSPTGNSPLHF.

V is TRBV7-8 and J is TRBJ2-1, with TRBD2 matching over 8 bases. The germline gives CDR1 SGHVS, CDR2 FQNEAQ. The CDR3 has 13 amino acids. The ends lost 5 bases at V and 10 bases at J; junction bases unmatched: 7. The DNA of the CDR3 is TGTGCCAGCAGCCCCCGGGGGGGCAGGGAGCAGTTCTTC. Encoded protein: CASSPRGGREQFF.

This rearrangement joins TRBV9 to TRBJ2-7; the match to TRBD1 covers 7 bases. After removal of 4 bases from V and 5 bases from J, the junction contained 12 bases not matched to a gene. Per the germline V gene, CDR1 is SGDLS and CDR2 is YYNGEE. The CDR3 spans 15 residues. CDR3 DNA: TGTGCCAGCAGCCCCACCGAGGGGGCCGGGAACGAGCAGTACTTC. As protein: CASSPTEGAGNEQYF.

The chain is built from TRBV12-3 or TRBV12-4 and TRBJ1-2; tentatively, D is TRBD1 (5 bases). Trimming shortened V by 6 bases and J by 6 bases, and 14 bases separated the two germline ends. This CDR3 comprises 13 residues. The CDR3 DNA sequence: TGTGCCAGCAGCCCCAGGGTATTGAATGGCTACACCTTC. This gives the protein CASSPRVLNGYTF.

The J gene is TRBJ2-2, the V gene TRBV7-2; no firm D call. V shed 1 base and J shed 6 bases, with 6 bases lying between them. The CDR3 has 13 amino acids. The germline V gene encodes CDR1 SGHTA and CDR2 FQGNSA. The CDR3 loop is CASSLGLSGELFF. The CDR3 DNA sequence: TGTGCCAGCAGCTTAGGGTTATCCGGGGAGCTGTTTTTT. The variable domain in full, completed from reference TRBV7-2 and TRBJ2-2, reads GAGVSQSPSNKVTEKGKDVELRCDPISGHTALYWYRQSLGQGLEFLIYFQGNSAPDKSGLPSDRFSAERTGGSVSTLTIQRTQQEDSAVYLCASSLGLSGELFFGEGSRLTVL.

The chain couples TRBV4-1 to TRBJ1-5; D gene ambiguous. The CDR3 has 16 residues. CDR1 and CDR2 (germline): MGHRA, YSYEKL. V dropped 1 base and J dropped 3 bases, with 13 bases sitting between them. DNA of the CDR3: TGCGCCAGCAGCCAAGTCGGGGAGGCCTTCAATCAGCCCCAGCATTTT. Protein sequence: CASSQVGEAFNQPQHF.

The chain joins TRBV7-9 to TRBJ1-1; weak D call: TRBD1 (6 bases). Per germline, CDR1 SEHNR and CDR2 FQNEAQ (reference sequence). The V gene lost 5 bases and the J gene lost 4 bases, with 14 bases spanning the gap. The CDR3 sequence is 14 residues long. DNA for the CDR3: TGTGCCAGCAGCCCGGTAGACAGGCGCACTGAAGCTTTCTTT. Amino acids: CASSPVDRRTEAFF.

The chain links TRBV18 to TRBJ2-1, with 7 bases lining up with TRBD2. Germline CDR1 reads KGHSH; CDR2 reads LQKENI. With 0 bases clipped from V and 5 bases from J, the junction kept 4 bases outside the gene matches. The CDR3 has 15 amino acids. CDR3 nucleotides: TGTGCCAGCTCACCACCAGCGGGGCTCCACAATGAGCAGTTCTTC. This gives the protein CASSPPAGLHNEQFF. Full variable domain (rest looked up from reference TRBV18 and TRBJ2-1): NAGVMQNPRHLVRRRGQEARLRCSPMKGHSHVYWYRQLPEEGLKFMVYLQKENIIDESGMPKERFSAEFPKEGPSILRIQQVVRGDSAAYFCASSPPAGLHNEQFFGPGTRLTVL.

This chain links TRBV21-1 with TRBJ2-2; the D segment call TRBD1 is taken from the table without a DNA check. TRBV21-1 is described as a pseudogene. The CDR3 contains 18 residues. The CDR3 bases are TGTGCCAGCAGCAAAGCGCTGCAGACAGAAGGGAACACCGGGGAGCTGTTTTTT. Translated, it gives CASSKALQTEGNTGELFF.

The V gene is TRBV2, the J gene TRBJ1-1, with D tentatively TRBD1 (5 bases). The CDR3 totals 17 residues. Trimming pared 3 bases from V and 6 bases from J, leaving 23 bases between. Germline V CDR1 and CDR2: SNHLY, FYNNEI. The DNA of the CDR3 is TGTGCCAGCAGTGAGGGCGGCGCGGGACCCCTTAGAGCTGAAGCTTTCTTT. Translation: CASSEGGAGPLRAEAFF.

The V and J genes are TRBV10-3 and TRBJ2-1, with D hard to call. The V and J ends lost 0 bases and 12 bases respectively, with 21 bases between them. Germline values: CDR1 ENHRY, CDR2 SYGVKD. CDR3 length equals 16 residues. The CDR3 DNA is TGTGCCATCAGTGAGTCTCCGGCACCTTCAGGCGGTACGCAGTTCTTC. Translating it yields CAISESPAPSGGTQFF.

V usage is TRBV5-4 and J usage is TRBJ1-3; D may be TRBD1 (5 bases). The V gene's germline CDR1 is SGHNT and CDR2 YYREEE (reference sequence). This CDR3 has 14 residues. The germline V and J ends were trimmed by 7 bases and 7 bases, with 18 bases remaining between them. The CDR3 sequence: CASSTYRGANTIYF. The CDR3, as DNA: TGTGCCAGCTCTACATACCGTGGGGCGAACACCATATATTTT.

The CDR3 sequence: CSVQTSMNTEAFF. The CDR3 DNA is TGCAGCGTCCAAACAAGCATGAACACTGAAGCTTTCTTT. The V call is TRBV29-1, the J call TRBJ1-1; no definite D call. CDR1 SQVTM and CDR2 ANQGSEA come from the germline V gene. Between the trimmed V and J ends, which lost 6 bases and 0 bases, there was a span of 11 bases. CDR3 length: 13 residues.

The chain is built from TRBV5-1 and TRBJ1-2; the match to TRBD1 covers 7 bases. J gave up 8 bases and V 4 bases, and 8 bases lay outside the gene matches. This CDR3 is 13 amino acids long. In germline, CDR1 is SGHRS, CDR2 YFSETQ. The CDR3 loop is CASSVAGGGGYTF. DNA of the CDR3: TGCGCCAGCAGCGTGGCAGGGGGAGGAGGCTACACCTTC.

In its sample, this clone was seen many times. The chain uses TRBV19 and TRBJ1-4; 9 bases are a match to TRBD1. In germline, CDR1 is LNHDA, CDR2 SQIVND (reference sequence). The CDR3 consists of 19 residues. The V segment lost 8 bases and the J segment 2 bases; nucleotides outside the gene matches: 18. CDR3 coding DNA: TGTGCCAGTCGCCCCCTACAAGGACAGGGGATGGGGACTAATGAAAAACTGTTTTTT. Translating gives CASRPLQGQGMGTNEKLFF.